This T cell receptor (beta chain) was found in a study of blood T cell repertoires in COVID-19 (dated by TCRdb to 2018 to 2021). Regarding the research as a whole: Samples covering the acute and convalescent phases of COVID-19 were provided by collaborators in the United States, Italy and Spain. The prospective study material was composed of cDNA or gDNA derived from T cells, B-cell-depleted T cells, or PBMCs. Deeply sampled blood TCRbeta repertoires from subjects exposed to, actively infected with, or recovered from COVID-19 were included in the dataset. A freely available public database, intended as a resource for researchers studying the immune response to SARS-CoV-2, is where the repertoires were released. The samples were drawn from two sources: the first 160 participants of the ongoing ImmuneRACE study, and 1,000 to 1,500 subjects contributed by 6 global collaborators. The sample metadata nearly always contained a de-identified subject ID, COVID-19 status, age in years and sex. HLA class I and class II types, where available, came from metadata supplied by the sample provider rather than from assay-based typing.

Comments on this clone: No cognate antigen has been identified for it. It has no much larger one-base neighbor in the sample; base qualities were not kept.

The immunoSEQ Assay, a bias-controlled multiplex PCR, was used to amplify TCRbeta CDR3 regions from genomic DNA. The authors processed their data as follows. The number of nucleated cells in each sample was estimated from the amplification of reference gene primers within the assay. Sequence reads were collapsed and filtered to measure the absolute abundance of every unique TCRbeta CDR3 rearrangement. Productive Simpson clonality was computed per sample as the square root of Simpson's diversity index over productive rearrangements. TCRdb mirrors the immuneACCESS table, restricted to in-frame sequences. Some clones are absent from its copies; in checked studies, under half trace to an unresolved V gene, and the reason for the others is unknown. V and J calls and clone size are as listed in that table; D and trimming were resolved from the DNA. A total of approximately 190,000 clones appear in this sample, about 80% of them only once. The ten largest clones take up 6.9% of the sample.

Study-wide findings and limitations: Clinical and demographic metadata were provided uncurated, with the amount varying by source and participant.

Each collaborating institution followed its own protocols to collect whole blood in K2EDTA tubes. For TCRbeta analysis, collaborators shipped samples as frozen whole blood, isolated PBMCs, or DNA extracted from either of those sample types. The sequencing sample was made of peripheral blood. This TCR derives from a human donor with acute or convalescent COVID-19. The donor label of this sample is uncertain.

The DNA sequence follows: TGTGCCTTACAGCGGGAGGGCCGGTGGTATGAGCAGTTCTTC. Its protein is CALQREGRWYEQFF. The V gene is TRBV30 and the J gene is TRBJ2-1, and 10 bases in between align with TRBD2. Counted from cysteine to phenylalanine, this CDR3 has 14 amino acids. Only the CDR3 part of the read is kept: 42 bases, read in frame from the first base. The germline V gene (reference sequence) gives CDR1 as GTSNPN and CDR2 as SVGIG. Compared with germline, V lacks 7 bases and J lacks 8 bases; bases without a gene match: 11.